This T cell receptor (beta chain) comes out of a study of T-cell reconstitution after alpha-beta-depleted transplantation in children. Germline lookup yields CDR1 MNHEY and CDR2 SMNVEV (reference sequence). Trimming pared 0 bases from V and 9 bases from J, leaving 12 bases between. The CDR3 sequence is 14 residues long. Researchers prepared the TCRbeta library using unique molecular identifiers, the study reports. TCRdb recomputed calls from the PCR reads with MiXCR, one row per CDR3 protein. The data hold some 640,000 distinct CDR3 sequences, with roughly 17% observed a single time. This clonotype has only a few counts.

The origin of this receptor is a human donor who donated a stem cell graft to a child with acute myeloid leukemia. The starting material was PBMCs from the stem cell graft donor, obtained from the stem cell graft. The V gene is TRBV27, the J gene TRBJ2-1; either TRBD1 or TRBD2 may fit D (5 bases each). This CDR3 reads CASSLSIGATEQFF. The CDR3 nucleotides are TGTGCCAGCAGTTTATCGATCGGGGCGACTGAGCAGTTCTTC.